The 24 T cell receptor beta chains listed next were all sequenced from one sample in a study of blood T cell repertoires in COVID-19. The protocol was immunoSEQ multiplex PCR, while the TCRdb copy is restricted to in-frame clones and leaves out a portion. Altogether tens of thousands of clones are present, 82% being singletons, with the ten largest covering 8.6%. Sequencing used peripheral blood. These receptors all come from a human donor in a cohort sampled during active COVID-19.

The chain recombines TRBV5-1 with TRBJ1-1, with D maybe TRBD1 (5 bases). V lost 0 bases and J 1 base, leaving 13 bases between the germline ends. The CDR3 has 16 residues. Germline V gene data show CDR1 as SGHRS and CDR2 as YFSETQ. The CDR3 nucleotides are TGCGCCAGCAGCTTGGGGTTCCGGGGGACGAACACTGAAGCTTTCTTT. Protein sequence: CASSLGFRGTNTEAFF. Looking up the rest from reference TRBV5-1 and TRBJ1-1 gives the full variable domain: KAGVTQTPRYLIKTRGQQVTLSCSPISGHRSVSWYQQTPGQGLQFLFEYFSETQRNKGNFPGRFSGRQFSNSRSEMNVSTLELGDSALYLCASSLGFRGTNTEAFFGQGTRLTVV.

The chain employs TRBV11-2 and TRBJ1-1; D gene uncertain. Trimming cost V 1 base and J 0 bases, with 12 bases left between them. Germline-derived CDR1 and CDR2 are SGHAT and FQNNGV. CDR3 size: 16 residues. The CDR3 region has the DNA TGTGCCAGCAGCTTAGGGAGGGCCTCTATGAACACTGAAGCTTTCTTT. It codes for CASSLGRASMNTEAFF.

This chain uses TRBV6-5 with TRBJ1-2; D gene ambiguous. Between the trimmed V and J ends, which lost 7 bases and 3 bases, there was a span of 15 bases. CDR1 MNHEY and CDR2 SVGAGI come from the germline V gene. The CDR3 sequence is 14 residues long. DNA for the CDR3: TGTGCCAGCAAGGAGGAACCTTTTGACTATGGCTACACCTTC. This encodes CASKEEPFDYGYTF.

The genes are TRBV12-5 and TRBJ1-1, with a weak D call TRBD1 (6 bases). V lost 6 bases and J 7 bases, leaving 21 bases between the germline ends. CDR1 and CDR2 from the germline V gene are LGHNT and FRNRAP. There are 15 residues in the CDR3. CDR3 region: CASGILRTAGNEAFF. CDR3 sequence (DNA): TGTGCTAGTGGAATTCTCCGGACAGCAGGTAATGAAGCTTTCTTT.

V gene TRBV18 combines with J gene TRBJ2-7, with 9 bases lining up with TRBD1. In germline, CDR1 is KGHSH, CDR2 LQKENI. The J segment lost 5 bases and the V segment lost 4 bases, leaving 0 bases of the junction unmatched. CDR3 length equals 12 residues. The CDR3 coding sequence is TGTGCCAGCTCACGGGACAGGGACGAGCAGTACTTC. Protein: CASSRDRDEQYF.

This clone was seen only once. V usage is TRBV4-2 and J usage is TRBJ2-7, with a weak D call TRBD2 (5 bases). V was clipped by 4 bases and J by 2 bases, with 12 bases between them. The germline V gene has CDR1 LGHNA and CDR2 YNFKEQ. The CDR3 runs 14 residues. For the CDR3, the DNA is TGTGCCAGCAGCCCAAACGGGGTCGCCTACGAGCAGTACTTC. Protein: CASSPNGVAYEQYF.

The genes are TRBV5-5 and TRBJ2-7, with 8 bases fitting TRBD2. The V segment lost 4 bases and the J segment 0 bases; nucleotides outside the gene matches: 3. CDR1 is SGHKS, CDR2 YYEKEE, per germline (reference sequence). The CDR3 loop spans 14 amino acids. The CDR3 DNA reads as TGTGCCAGCAGCCGGGGGGGAGACTCCTACGAGCAGTACTTC. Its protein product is CASSRGGDSYEQYF.

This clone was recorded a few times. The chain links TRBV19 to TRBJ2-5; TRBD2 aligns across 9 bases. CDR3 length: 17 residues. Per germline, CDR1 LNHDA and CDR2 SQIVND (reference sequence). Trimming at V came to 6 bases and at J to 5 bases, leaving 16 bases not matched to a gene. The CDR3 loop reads CASSPEAGGVRRETQYF. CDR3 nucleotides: TGTGCCAGTAGCCCTGAGGCGGGGGGGGTAAGAAGGGAGACCCAGTACTTC. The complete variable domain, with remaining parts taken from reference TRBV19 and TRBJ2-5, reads DGGITQSPKYLFRKEGQNVTLSCEQNLNHDAMYWYRQDPGQGLRLIYYSQIVNDFQKGDIAEGYSVSREKKESFPLTVTSAQKNPTAFYLCASSPEAGGVRRETQYFGPGTRLLVL.

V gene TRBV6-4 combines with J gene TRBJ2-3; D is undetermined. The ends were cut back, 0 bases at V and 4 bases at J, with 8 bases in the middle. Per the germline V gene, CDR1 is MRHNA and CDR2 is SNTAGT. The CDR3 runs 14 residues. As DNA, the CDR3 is TGTGCCAGCAGTGACTCGCGGTCTCCAGATACGCAGTATTTT. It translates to CASSDSRSPDTQYF.

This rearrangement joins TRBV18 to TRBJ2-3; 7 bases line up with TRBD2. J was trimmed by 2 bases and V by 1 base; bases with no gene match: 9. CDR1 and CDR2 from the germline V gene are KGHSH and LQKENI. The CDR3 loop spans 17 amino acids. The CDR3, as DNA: TGTGCCAGCTCACCACGCGGGGGTGGAGGGGCCACAGATACGCAGTATTTT. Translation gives CASSPRGGGGATDTQYF.

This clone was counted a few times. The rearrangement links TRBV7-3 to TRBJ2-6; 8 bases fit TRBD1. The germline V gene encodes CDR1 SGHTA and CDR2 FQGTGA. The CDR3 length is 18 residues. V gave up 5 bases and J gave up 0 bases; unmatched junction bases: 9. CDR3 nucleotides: TGTGCCAGCAGCAGCCCGGGACAGGTATCCTCTGGGGCCAACGTCCTGACTTTC. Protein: CASSSPGQVSSGANVLTF.

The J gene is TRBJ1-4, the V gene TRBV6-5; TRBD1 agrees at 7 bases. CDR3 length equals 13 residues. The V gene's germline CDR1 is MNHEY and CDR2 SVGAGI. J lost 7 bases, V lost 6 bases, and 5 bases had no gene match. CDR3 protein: CASSLGGFEKLFF. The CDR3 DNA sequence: TGTGCCAGCAGCCTAGGGGGCTTTGAAAAACTGTTTTTT.

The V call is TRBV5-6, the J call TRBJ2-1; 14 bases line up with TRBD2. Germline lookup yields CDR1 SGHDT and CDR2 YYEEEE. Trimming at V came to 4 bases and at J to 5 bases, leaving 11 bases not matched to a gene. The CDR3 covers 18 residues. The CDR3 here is CASSPGTSGRGSHNEQFF. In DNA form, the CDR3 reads TGTGCCAGCAGCCCCGGGACTAGCGGGAGAGGTAGTCACAATGAGCAGTTCTTC.

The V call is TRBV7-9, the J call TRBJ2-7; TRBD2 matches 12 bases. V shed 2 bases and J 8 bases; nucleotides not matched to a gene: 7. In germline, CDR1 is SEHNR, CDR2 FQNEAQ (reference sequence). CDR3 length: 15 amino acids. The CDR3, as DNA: TGTGCCAGCAGCTTATTGGCTAGCGGGGGGGCCCAGCAGTACTTC. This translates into CASSLLASGGAQQYF.

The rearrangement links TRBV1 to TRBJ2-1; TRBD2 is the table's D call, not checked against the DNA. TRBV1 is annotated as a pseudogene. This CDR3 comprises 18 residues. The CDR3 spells CTSSQDQGRVAGVNEQFF. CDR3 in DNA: TGCACCAGCAGCCAAGATCAGGGTAGGGTAGCGGGAGTTAATGAGCAGTTCTTC.

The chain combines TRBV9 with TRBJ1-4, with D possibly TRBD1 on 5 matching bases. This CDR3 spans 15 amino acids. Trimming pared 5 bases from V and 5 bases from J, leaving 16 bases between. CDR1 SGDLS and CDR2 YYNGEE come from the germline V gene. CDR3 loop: CASSENGGVNEKLFF. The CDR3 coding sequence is TGTGCCAGCAGTGAGAACGGGGGGGTCAATGAAAAACTGTTTTTT.

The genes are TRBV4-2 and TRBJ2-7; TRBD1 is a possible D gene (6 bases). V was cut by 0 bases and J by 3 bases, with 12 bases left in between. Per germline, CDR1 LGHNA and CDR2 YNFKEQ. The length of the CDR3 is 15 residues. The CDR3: CASSQEEIGGYEQYF. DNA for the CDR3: TGTGCCAGCAGCCAAGAGGAAATAGGGGGCTACGAGCAGTACTTC.

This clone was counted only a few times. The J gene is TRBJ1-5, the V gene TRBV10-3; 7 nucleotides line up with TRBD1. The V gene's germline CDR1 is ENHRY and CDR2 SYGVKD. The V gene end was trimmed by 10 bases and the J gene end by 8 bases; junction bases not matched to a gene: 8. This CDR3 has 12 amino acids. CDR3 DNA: TGTGCCAGCAGACAGGGTACCGAGCCCCAGCATTTT. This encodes CASRQGTEPQHF.

The CDR3 protein is CASSHRTGQETYGYTF. CDR3 in DNA: TGCGCCAGCAGCCACCGAACGGGACAGGAAACCTATGGCTACACCTTC. The V call is TRBV4-1, the J call TRBJ1-2, with TRBD1 matching over 8 bases. The ends lost 3 bases at V and 4 bases at J; junction bases unmatched: 10. CDR1 and CDR2 from the germline V gene are MGHRA and YSYEKL. This CDR3 is built from 16 residues.

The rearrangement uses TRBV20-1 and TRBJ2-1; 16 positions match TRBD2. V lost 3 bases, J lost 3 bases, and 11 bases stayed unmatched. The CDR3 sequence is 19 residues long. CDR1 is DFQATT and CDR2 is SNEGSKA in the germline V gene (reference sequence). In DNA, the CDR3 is TGCAGTGCTAGTCGAGCCGGGACTAGCGGGGGGGCACACTACAATGAGCAGTTCTTC. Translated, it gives CSASRAGTSGGAHYNEQFF.

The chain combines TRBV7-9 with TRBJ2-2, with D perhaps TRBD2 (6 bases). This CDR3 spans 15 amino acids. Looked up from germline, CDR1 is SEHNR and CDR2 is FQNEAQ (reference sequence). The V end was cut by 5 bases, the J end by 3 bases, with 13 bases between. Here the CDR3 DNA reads TGTGCCAGCAGCCCCCCCGGGGGACACACCGGGGAGCTGTTTTTT. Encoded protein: CASSPPGGHTGELFF.

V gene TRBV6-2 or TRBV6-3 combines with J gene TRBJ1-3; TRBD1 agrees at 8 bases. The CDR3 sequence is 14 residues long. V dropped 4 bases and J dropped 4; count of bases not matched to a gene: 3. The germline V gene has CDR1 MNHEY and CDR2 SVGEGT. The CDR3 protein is CASSSGGTGNTIYF. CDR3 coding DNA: TGTGCCAGCAGTTCAGGGGGCACAGGAAACACCATATATTTT.

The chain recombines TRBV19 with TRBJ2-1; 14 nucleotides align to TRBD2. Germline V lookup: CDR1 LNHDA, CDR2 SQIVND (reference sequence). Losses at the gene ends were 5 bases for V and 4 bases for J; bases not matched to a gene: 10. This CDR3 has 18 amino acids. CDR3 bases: TGTGCCAGTAGTCCTCTTAGGACTAGCGGGGGGAATTACAATGAGCAGTTCTTC. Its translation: CASSPLRTSGGNYNEQFF.

CDR3: CAWSVLGGQWRGYTF. The CDR3 nucleotides are TGTGCCTGGAGTGTACTCGGAGGGCAATGGCGTGGCTACACCTTC. The chain combines TRBV30 with TRBJ1-2; D unclear. CDR1 GTSNPN and CDR2 SVGIG come from the germline V gene (reference sequence). This CDR3 region has 15 residues. The V end lost 0 bases, the J end lost 7 bases, and 18 bases lay between the germline ends. Looking up the rest from reference TRBV30 and TRBJ1-2 gives the full variable domain: SQTIHQWPATLVQPVGSPLSLECTVEGTSNPNLYWYRQAAGRGLQLLFYSVGIGQISSEVPQNLSASRPQDRQFILSSKKLLLSDSGFYLCAWSVLGGQWRGYTFGSGTRLTVV.